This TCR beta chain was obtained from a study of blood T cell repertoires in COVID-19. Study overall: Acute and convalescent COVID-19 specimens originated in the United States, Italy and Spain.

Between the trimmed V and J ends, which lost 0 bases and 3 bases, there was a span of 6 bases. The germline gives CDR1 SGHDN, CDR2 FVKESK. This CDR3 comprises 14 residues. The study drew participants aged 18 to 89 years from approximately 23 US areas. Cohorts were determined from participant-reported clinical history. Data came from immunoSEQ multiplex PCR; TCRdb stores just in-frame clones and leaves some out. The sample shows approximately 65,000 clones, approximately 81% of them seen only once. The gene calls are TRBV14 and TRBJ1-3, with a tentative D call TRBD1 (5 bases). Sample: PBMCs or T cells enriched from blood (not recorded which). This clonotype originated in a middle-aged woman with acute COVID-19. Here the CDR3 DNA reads TGTGCCAGCAGCCAAGACAGGGTTGGAAACACCATATATTTT. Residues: CASSQDRVGNTIYF.